These 12 T cell receptor beta chains share one sample of origin, sequenced in a study of T cells after posttransplantation cyclophosphamide. Generated by immunoSEQ multiplex PCR, the TCRdb table keeps only in-frame clones and is missing some. The sample holds about 46,000 clones, about 90% seen once. The sequenced material came from PBMCs. Every receptor here comes from a woman between 50 and 59 years old in good health and a related stem cell transplant donor.

This chain joins TRBV4-1 and TRBJ1-2; 7 bases match TRBD1. The CDR3 is 14 amino acids. The junction had 5 bases not matched to a gene; V was cut back by 1 base and J by 6 bases. From germline, CDR1 is MGHRA and CDR2 YSYEKL. Here the CDR3 DNA reads TGCGCCAGCAGCCAAGTTATGACAGGGCATGGCTACACCTTC. As protein: CASSQVMTGHGYTF.

The CDR3: CASSLDAGTGDRLGQFF. The CDR3 region has the DNA TGTGCCAGCAGCTTGGACGCCGGGACAGGGGACCGTCTAGGGCAGTTCTTC. The rearrangement links TRBV5-4 to TRBJ2-1; the match to TRBD1 covers 10 bases. The germline gives CDR1 SGHNT, CDR2 YYREEE (reference sequence). The V gene end was trimmed by 0 bases and the J gene end by 12 bases; junction bases not matched to a gene: 15. This CDR3 is built from 17 residues.

V gene TRBV5-4 combines with J gene TRBJ2-5, with TRBD2 matching 8 bases. The J segment lost 2 bases and the V segment lost 3 bases, leaving 12 bases of the junction unmatched. Germline values: CDR1 SGHNT, CDR2 YYREEE (reference sequence). This CDR3 contains 17 residues. Written as DNA, the CDR3 is TGTGCCAGCAGCTCTGGCCAGTACGGGGGGGGTCAAGAGACCCAGTACTTC. Its translation: CASSSGQYGGGQETQYF.

The chain employs TRBV5-1 and TRBJ1-3, with D possibly matching TRBD1 (5 bases). This CDR3 is 19 amino acids long. CDR1 and CDR2 from the germline V gene are SGHRS and YFSETQ. The V and J ends lost 0 bases and 0 bases respectively, with 19 bases between them. CDR3 residues: CASSLGPGERAYSGNTIYF. As DNA, the CDR3 is TGCGCCAGCAGCTTGGGCCCGGGGGAGCGGGCCTACTCTGGAAACACCATATATTTT.

This clone has only a few counts. The rearrangement joins TRBV27 to TRBJ2-2, with 10 bases lining up with TRBD1. In germline, CDR1 is MNHEY, CDR2 SMNVEV (reference sequence). V dropped 8 bases and J dropped 4; count of bases not matched to a gene: 7. The CDR3 is 15 amino acids. In DNA, the CDR3 is TGTGCCAGCGGAATATGGACAGGGGGCACCGGGGAGCTGTTTTTT. This gives the protein CASGIWTGGTGELFF.

Here the CDR3 reads CASSGTREGIDEQFF. Here the CDR3 DNA reads TGTGCCAGCAGTGGTACTAGGGAGGGTATCGATGAGCAGTTCTTC. The chain employs TRBV6-4 and TRBJ2-1, with 7 bases identical to TRBD2. The CDR3 is 15 residues long. Germline CDR1 is MRHNA and CDR2 is SNTAGT. The trim removed 4 bases at V and 8 bases at J, leaving 11 bases unmatched.

The chain has TRBV7-9 and TRBJ2-1; 10 nucleotides align to TRBD2. CDR3 length: 15 residues. CDR1 SEHNR and CDR2 FQNEAQ come from the germline V gene (reference sequence). Trimming removed 5 bases from V and 2 bases from J; junction bases left unmatched: 3. Here the CDR3 reads CASSPGLAAYNEQFF. DNA for the CDR3: TGTGCCAGCAGCCCCGGACTAGCGGCCTACAATGAGCAGTTCTTC.

V gene TRBV7-9 combines with J gene TRBJ1-4; D not resolved. CDR3 size: 14 residues. Trimming removed 5 bases from V and 0 bases from J, with 7 bases in between. Germline V CDR1 and CDR2: SEHNR, FQNEAQ (reference sequence). CDR3 bases: TGTGCCAGCAGCCCGTCAGCAACTAATGAAAAACTGTTTTTT. Protein product: CASSPSATNEKLFF.

V gene TRBV13 combines with J gene TRBJ1-5; 7 bases are shared with TRBD1. The CDR3 is 18 amino acids. Germline V gives CDR1 PRHDT, CDR2 FYEKMQ (reference sequence). V lost 2 bases, J lost 0 bases, and 10 bases stayed unmatched. CDR3: CASSLYIKGALSNQPQHF. The CDR3 DNA is TGTGCCAGCAGCTTATATATAAAGGGGGCGCTTAGCAATCAGCCCCAGCATTTT.

The V gene is TRBV5-1, the J gene TRBJ1-4; the D gene is possibly TRBD1 (5 bases). V gave up 4 bases and J gave up 7 bases, with 14 bases separating them. Germline CDR1 and CDR2: SGHRS and YFSETQ. This CDR3 contains 14 residues. The CDR3 here is CASSPDGGGEKLFF. In DNA, the CDR3 is TGCGCCAGCAGCCCCGATGGGGGGGGTGAAAAACTGTTTTTT.

The chain carries TRBV21-1 and TRBJ2-2; the D call in the table, TRBD1, was not verified against the DNA. TRBV21-1 is a documented pseudogene. The CDR3 loop spans 18 amino acids. DNA of the CDR3: TGTGCCAGCACGGATAGGGGACAGGTCCCTACCTCGGTCGGGGAGCTGTTTTTT. Protein sequence: CASTDRGQVPTSVGELFF.

The chain recombines TRBV7-3 with TRBJ1-1; 10 bases line up with TRBD1. The CDR3 totals 16 residues. J lost 3 bases, V lost 5 bases, and 9 bases had no gene match. Germline-derived CDR1 and CDR2 are SGHTA and FQGTGA. CDR3 in amino acids: CASSDGTGERDTEAFF. The DNA for the CDR3 is TGTGCCAGCAGCGACGGGACAGGGGAACGAGACACTGAAGCTTTCTTT. The full variable domain, with the rest looked up from reference TRBV7-3 and TRBJ1-1, is GAGVSQTPSNKVTEKGKYVELRCDPISGHTALYWYRQSLGQGPEFLIYFQGTGAADDSGLPNDRFFAVRPEGSVSTLKIQRTERGDSAVYLCASSDGTGERDTEAFFGQGTRLTVV.